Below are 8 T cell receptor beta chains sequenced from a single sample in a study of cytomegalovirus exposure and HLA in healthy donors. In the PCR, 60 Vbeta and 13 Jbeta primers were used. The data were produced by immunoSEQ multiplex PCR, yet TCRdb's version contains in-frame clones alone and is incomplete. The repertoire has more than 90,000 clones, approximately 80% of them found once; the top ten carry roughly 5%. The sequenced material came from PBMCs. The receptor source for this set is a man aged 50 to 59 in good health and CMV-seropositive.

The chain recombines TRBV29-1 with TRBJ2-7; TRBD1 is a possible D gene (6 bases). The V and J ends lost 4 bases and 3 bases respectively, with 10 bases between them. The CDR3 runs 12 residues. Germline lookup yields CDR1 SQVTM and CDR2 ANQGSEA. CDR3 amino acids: CSVVRRGYEQYF. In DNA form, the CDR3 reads TGCAGCGTTGTGCGCAGGGGCTACGAGCAGTACTTC.

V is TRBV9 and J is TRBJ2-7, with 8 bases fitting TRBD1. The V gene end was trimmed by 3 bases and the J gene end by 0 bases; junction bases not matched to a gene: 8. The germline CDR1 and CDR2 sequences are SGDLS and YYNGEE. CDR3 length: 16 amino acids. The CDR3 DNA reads TGTGCCAGCAGCGGGAAGGGACAGGCGAGCTCCTACGAGCAGTACTTC. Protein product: CASSGKGQASSYEQYF.

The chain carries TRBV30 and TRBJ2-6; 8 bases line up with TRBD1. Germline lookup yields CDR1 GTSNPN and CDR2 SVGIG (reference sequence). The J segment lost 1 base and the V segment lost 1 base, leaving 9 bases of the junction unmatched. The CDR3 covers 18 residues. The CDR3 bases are TGTGCCTGGAGTGAGGCAGGGGGCGCGGGATCTGGGGCCAACGTCCTGACTTTC. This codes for CAWSEAGGAGSGANVLTF.

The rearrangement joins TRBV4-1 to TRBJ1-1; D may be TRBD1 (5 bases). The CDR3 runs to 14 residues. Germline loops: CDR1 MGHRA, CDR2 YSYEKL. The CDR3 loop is CAGSQAWGNTEAFF. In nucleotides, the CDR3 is TGCGCAGGCAGCCAAGCCTGGGGCAACACTGAAGCTTTCTTT.

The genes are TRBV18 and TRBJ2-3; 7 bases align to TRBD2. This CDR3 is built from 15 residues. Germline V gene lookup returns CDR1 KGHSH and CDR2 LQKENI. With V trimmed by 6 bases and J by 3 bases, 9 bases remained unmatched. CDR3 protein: CASSLEGGVTDTQYF. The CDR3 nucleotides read TGTGCCAGCTCTCTCGAGGGAGGGGTAACAGATACGCAGTATTTT.

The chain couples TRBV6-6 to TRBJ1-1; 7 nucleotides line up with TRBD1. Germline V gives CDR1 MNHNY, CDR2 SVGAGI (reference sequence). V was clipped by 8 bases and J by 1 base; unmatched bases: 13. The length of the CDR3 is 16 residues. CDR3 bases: TGTGCCAGCGTACCATCCTGGGACAGACCGAACACTGAAGCTTTCTTT. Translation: CASVPSWDRPNTEAFF.

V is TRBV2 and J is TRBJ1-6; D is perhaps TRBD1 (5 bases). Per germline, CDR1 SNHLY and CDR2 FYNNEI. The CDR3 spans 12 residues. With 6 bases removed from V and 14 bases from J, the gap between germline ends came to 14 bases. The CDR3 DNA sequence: TGTGCCAGCAGGCAACAGGCTGGGGCCCTCCACTTT. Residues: CASRQQAGALHF.

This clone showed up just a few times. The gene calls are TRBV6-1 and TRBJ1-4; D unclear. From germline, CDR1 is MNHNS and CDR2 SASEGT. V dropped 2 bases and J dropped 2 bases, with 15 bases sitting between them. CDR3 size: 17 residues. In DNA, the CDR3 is TGTGCCAGCAGTGAATTCCCACCCTCGGGGACTAATGAAAAACTGTTTTTT. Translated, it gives CASSEFPPSGTNEKLFF.